This T cell receptor beta chain appears in the sequencing data of a study of technical replicates of blood from a handful of donors. CDR1 is MNHEY, CDR2 SMNVEV, per germline (reference sequence). J gave up 5 bases and V 6 bases, and 10 bases lay outside the gene matches. The CDR3 is made up of 16 amino acids. The method was immunoSEQ multiplex PCR; TCRdb's version includes in-frame clones alone and lacks a portion of them. The table lists 75,000 to 95,000 clones, around 94% of them singletons. This rearrangement joins TRBV27 to TRBJ2-2, with 9 nucleotides matching TRBD1. The sequence was obtained from a human donor in good health. Sequencing was performed on T cells isolated from PBMCs. The CDR3 loop is CASRQPGTGRTGELFF. The CDR3 DNA sequence: TGTGCCAGCAGGCAACCGGGGACAGGGAGAACCGGGGAGCTGTTTTTT.